A selection of T cell receptor beta chains follows, all from one sample in a study of T cells of healthy individuals. TCRdb redid the calling of the 5' RACE reads with MiXCR, one entry per CDR3 protein. The sample lists 41,000 or so distinct CDR3 sequences; about 4.5% were seen once. All receptors derive from a human donor in good health. CDR3s include the opening cysteine and the closing phenylalanine or tryptophan. D genes are given only for firm matches. The size entry is marked missing in some rows and otherwise reads once, few, many or a size class.

clone_size j_call d_call v_call cdr3_nt cdr3_aa
many TRBJ1-1 TRBD1 TRBV6-2/TRBV6-3 TGTGCCAGCAGTTACTCGAGGGACAGGGCATTGGCGCACACTGAAGCTTTCTTT CASSYSRDRALAHTEAFF
- TRBJ2-1 TRBD2 TRBV13 TGTGCCAGCAGCTCCTTACCGGGACTAGCGGACAATGAGCAGTTCTTC CASSSLPGLADNEQFF
many TRBJ2-3 TRBD2 TRBV20-1 TGCAGTGCGATTCGCCTAGCGGGGGCCACCACAGATACGCAGTATTTT CSAIRLAGATTDTQYF
few TRBJ2-1 - TRBV30 TGTGCCTGGGATACAGAGGTTTCCTACAATGAGCAGTTCTTC CAWDTEVSYNEQFF
- TRBJ2-2 - TRBV20-1 TGCAGTGCTGGAGTTTCGAACACCGGGGAGCTGTTTTTT CSAGVSNTGELFF
many TRBJ1-1 - TRBV6-1 TGTGCCAGCACCGGGGGCAGGATGAACACTGAAGCTTTCTTT CASTGGRMNTEAFF
many TRBJ2-7 - TRBV28 TGTGCCAGCAGTTTCTCCCGGGGAGGCTACGAGCAGTACTTC CASSFSRGGYEQYF
many TRBJ2-7 - TRBV5-6 TGTGCCAGCAGCTGGGCTCTAGCGCAGAGCTCCTACGAGCAGTACTTC CASSWALAQSSYEQYF
many TRBJ1-5 TRBD1 TRBV2 TGTGCCAGCTCTGGACAGGGTGGAAATCAGCCCCAGCATTTT CASSGQGGNQPQHF
many TRBJ1-2 - TRBV12-3/TRBV12-4 TGTGCCAGCAGTTTCCGAGGGCAGGGGAACGGCTACACCTTC CASSFRGQGNGYTF
- TRBJ2-3 TRBD2 TRBV2 TGTGCCAGCACTCGGACTAGCGGGGATAGAGATACGCAGTATTTT CASTRTSGDRDTQYF
many TRBJ2-1 TRBD2 TRBV20-1 TGCAGTGCTAGAGATAATGGGCGGGGGGGCTACAATGAGCAGTTCTTC CSARDNGRGGYNEQFF
few TRBJ1-1 - TRBV10-1 TGCGCCAGCAGCGCCGGGATGAACACTGAAGCTTTCTTT CASSAGMNTEAFF
many TRBJ1-2 TRBD1 TRBV12-5 TGTGCTAGTGGTTTGATGGACAGGGGCTATGGCTACACCTTC CASGLMDRGYGYTF
many TRBJ1-3 - TRBV4-1 TGCGCCAGCAGCCAAGGTTACGGGGACACCATATATTTT CASSQGYGDTIYF
few TRBJ1-3 - TRBV5-1 TGCGCCAGCAGCTTGGGCGACAGAATGTACGGAAACACCATATATTTT CASSLGDRMYGNTIYF
many TRBJ2-7 - TRBV3-1 TGTGCCAGCAGGGCCCGCGGGGAATCCGAGCAGTACTTC CASRARGESEQYF
many TRBJ1-1 - TRBV11-3 TGTGCCAGCAGCTTAGATGGCTGGGGGGCTGCCAAAACTGAAGCTTTCTTT CASSLDGWGAAKTEAFF
few TRBJ2-7 - TRBV10-3 TGTGCCATCAGTGCGGAAGGGGGAACCTACGAGCAGTACTTC CAISAEGGTYEQYF
- TRBJ1-2 - TRBV27 TGTGCCAGCAGTCCCGCCGGGCAGAACTATGGCTACACCTTC CASSPAGQNYGYTF
many TRBJ2-2 TRBD1 TRBV9 TGTGCCAGCAGCGCCAACAGGGGAAGGACCGGGGAGCTGTTTTTT CASSANRGRTGELFF
- TRBJ1-5 - TRBV20-1 TGCAGTGCTAGTCTGGGTCGGGACGGTAGCAATCAGCCCCAGCATTTT CSASLGRDGSNQPQHF
many TRBJ2-7 TRBD2 TRBV6-5 TGTGCCAGCAGCCCGACTAGCGGGAGCTCCTACGAGCAGTACTTC CASSPTSGSSYEQYF
many TRBJ2-3 - TRBV5-1 TGCGCCAGCAGATTCAAACGGGGGCCAGATACGCAGTATTTT CASRFKRGPDTQYF
many TRBJ1-2 TRBD1 TRBV12-3/TRBV12-4 TGTGCCACCTCCGTTGGGACAGACTATGGCTACACCTTC CATSVGTDYGYTF
many TRBJ2-3 - TRBV7-9 TGTGCCAGCAGCTTTGGGGTGGGGCAGCGAGACACAGATACGCAGTATTTT CASSFGVGQRDTDTQYF
few TRBJ1-5 - TRBV20-1 TGCAGTGCTAGATGGGACGGCTGGGGCAATCAGCCCCAGCATTTT CSARWDGWGNQPQHF
many TRBJ2-2 - TRBV29-1 TGCAGCGTTGGTCAGGGCTGGACCGGGGAGCTGTTTTTT CSVGQGWTGELFF
many TRBJ2-5 - TRBV21-1 TGTGCCAGCAGCAAGAGGCAGCTATGGGAGACCCAGTACTTC CASSKRQLWETQYF
- TRBJ1-2 - TRBV2 TGTGCCAGCAGTGACCGGACCCTCATCAGGGCCTATGGCTACACCTTC CASSDRTLIRAYGYTF
many TRBJ2-3 - TRBV24-1 TGTGCCACCAGTGTTGATGGAACAGATACGCAGTATTTT CATSVDGTDTQYF
many TRBJ1-1 TRBD1 TRBV12-3/TRBV12-4 TGTGCCAGCAGTTTAATAGGACAGGGGGCCGCTGAAGCTTTCTTT CASSLIGQGAAEAFF
few TRBJ1-3 - TRBV18 TGTGCCAGCTCAGAGGGAAACACCATATATTTT CASSEGNTIYF
few TRBJ1-1 TRBD1 TRBV20-1 TGCAGTGCCCCGACAGGGGTTATGAACACTGAAGCTTTCTTT CSAPTGVMNTEAFF
- TRBJ2-5 TRBD2 TRBV9 TGTGCCAGCAGCGGGACCGGGACTAGCGAAGAGACCCAGTACTTC CASSGTGTSEETQYF
many TRBJ2-7 - TRBV1 TGCACCAGCAGCCCTAGCGGGAGAGAGTACGAGCAGTACTTC CTSSPSGREYEQYF
many TRBJ2-3 TRBD2 TRBV10-3 TGTGCCATCAGATTAGCGGGAGAGACAGATACGCAGTATTTT CAIRLAGETDTQYF
many TRBJ1-2 - TRBV20-1 TGCAGTGCTTATCAAACCACTACAGGAAACTATGGCTACACCTTC CSAYQTTTGNYGYTF
- TRBJ2-1 TRBD2 TRBV7-9 TGTGCCAGCAGCGATACCCGGACTAGCGGGGGCGGGGGTGAGCAGTTCTTC CASSDTRTSGGGGEQFF
many TRBJ2-3 - TRBV28 TGTGCCAGCAGTTTCTCCCGACGCACAGATACGCAGTATTTT CASSFSRRTDTQYF